The 29 T cell receptor beta chains below were found in one sample sequenced in a study of control samples from healthy donors and cancer patients. Only in-frame clones appear in the TCRdb table, and some are missing; sequencing was by immunoSEQ multiplex PCR. Seen here are some 120,000 clones, approximately 92% observed once, and the top ten hold less than 0.65%. The sample consisted of PBMCs. These receptors came from a man aged 80 or over with head and neck cancer.

The count of this clone is one. J is TRBJ1-2 and V is TRBV6-2 or TRBV6-3; no reliable D call. The V and J ends lost 3 bases and 8 bases respectively, with 10 bases between them. Germline V gene lookup returns CDR1 MNHEY and CDR2 SVGEGT. The length of the CDR3 is 12 residues. CDR3 amino acids: CASSYGWRGYTF. The CDR3 nucleotides are TGTGCCAGCAGTTATGGTTGGAGGGGCTACACCTTC.

The chain combines TRBV6-5 with TRBJ1-6, with a weak D call TRBD1 (5 bases). The CDR3 runs 14 residues. The germline CDR1 and CDR2 sequences are MNHEY and SVGAGI. Deletions cut 5 bases from V and 4 bases from J, with 9 bases between. The CDR3 reads CASSPSGYNSPLHF. The CDR3 coding sequence is TGTGCCAGCAGTCCTTCAGGGTATAATTCACCCCTCCACTTT.

In this sample, this clone turned up once. The chain couples TRBV6-6 to TRBJ1-4, with D perhaps TRBD1 (5 bases). V lost 5 bases to trimming and J lost 1 base, with 8 bases between them. In germline, CDR1 is MNHNY, CDR2 SVGAGI (reference sequence). The CDR3 is 14 amino acids. CDR3 region: CASSKTVTNEKLFF. The CDR3 bases are TGTGCCAGCAGTAAGACAGTAACTAATGAAAAACTGTTTTTT.

The chain joins TRBV4-3 to TRBJ1-4; the D gene is possibly TRBD1 (5 bases). Germline CDR1 LGHNA, CDR2 YSLEER. The CDR3 is made up of 15 amino acids. Trimming removed 0 bases from V and 9 bases from J, with 14 bases in between. CDR3: CASSQDGGQAKKLFF. The CDR3 DNA reads as TGCGCCAGCAGCCAAGATGGGGGTCAGGCAAAAAAACTGTTTTTT.

J is TRBJ2-5 and V is TRBV2; 13 bases align to TRBD2. The V gene's germline CDR1 is SNHLY and CDR2 FYNNEI. The CDR3 sequence is 16 residues long. V was clipped by 6 bases and J by 5 bases; unmatched bases: 9. CDR3 nucleotide sequence: TGTGCCAGCAGAGATAGACTAGCGGGAGGTACGGAGACCCAGTACTTC. Protein product: CASRDRLAGGTETQYF.

A word on this clone: The junction shows a germline mismatch at one end, possibly a read error. The rearrangement joins TRBV18 to TRBJ1-6; TRBD1 is a possible D gene (6 bases). The CDR3 sequence is 15 residues long. Per germline, CDR1 KGHSH and CDR2 LQKENI. CDR3 protein: CASSPQGYYNSPLHF. CDR3 bases: TGTGCCAGCTCTCCACAGGGTTACTATAATTCACCCCTCCACTTT.

The chain uses TRBV7-2 and TRBJ2-7, with 8 bases aligning to TRBD2. The CDR3 runs to 15 residues. The germline V gene has CDR1 SGHTA and CDR2 FQGNSA. Germline trimming cut 5 bases from V and 5 bases from J; bases unmatched to any gene: 11. The CDR3 protein is CASSLRPFGGDEQYF. The CDR3 nucleotides read TGTGCCAGCAGCCTCCGACCCTTCGGGGGGGACGAGCAGTACTTC.

The gene calls are TRBV19 and TRBJ1-1; D possibly corresponds to TRBD1 (5 bases). CDR3 length equals 14 residues. Deletions cut 7 bases from V and 3 bases from J, with 15 bases between. Germline V gives CDR1 LNHDA, CDR2 SQIVND (reference sequence). The CDR3, as DNA: TGTGCCAGTAAAGAGGGGCCCTTCTACACTGAAGCTTTCTTT. Amino acids: CASKEGPFYTEAFF.

The chain has TRBV2 and TRBJ2-1; D gene ambiguous. Trimming took off 1 base at V and 0 bases at J, with 7 bases between the two ends. This CDR3 contains 15 residues. The germline V gene encodes CDR1 SNHLY and CDR2 FYNNEI. CDR3 residues: CASSEVYTSYNEQFF. The CDR3 DNA sequence: TGTGCCAGCAGTGAAGTTTATACCTCCTACAATGAGCAGTTCTTC.

Only one count was recorded for this clone. The J gene is TRBJ1-1, the V gene TRBV6-5, with 9 bases identical to TRBD1. The V segment lost 4 bases and the J segment 3 bases; nucleotides outside the gene matches: 3. The germline V gene encodes CDR1 MNHEY and CDR2 SVGAGI. The CDR3 is 14 residues long. DNA of the CDR3: TGTGCCAGCAGTTTCCGGACAGGGGACACTGAAGCTTTCTTT. Translation: CASSFRTGDTEAFF.

This clone has only one observation. This CDR3 reads CASSEREWAFF. CDR3 nucleotide sequence: TGTGCCAGCAGTGAGAGGGAGTGGGCTTTCTTT. The chain combines TRBV2 with TRBJ1-1; no definite D call. V was cut by 3 bases and J by 11 bases, with 10 bases left in between. CDR1 is SNHLY, CDR2 FYNNEI, per germline. The CDR3 extends over 11 amino acids.

The V and J genes are TRBV10-3 and TRBJ1-2; 7 bases map to TRBD1. Looked up from germline, CDR1 is ENHRY and CDR2 is SYGVKD. The CDR3 spans 16 residues. With V trimmed by 3 bases and J by 1 base, 8 bases remained unmatched. The CDR3 sequence is CAISDARTGFNYGYTF. The CDR3 coding sequence is TGTGCCATCAGTGATGCGCGGACAGGTTTTAACTATGGCTACACCTTC.

The V call is TRBV7-8, the J call TRBJ1-1; no clear D. Per the germline V gene, CDR1 is SGHVS and CDR2 is FQNEAQ. Trimming took off 4 bases at V and 3 bases at J, with 21 bases between the two ends. This CDR3 region has 17 residues. CDR3 loop: CASSSPHSAGLDTEAFF. The CDR3 DNA is TGTGCCAGCAGCTCGCCCCATTCGGCGGGTTTGGACACTGAAGCTTTCTTT.

The chain links TRBV4-3 to TRBJ2-7, with no clear D. In germline, CDR1 is LGHNA, CDR2 YSLEER. The length of the CDR3 is 13 residues. The germline V and J ends were trimmed by 0 bases and 3 bases, with 6 bases remaining between them. CDR3 bases: TGCGCCAGCAGCCAAGATCCCAACTACGAGCAGTACTTC. This translates into CASSQDPNYEQYF.

V usage is TRBV18 and J usage is TRBJ2-7; TRBD1 agrees at 8 bases. Trimming took 5 bases from V and 2 from J; bases not matched to a gene: 5. Germline V CDR1 and CDR2: KGHSH, LQKENI. This CDR3 comprises 14 residues. The CDR3 nucleotides read TGTGCCAGCTCATCTACACAGGGGGCCTACGAGCAGTACTTC. Translation gives CASSSTQGAYEQYF. Complete variable domain (other parts from reference TRBV18 and TRBJ2-7): NAGVMQNPRHLVRRRGQEARLRCSPMKGHSHVYWYRQLPEEGLKFMVYLQKENIIDESGMPKERFSAEFPKEGPSILRIQQVVRGDSAAYFCASSSTQGAYEQYFGPGTRLTVT.

V is TRBV5-8 and J is TRBJ2-1; possible D gene TRBD2, 6 bases. Germline-derived CDR1 and CDR2 are SGHTS and YDEGEE. V lost 3 bases and J 9 bases, leaving 13 bases between the germline ends. The CDR3 loop spans 13 amino acids. CDR3 coding DNA: TGTGCCAGCAGCTGGGGGGAGGCAGGTGAGCAGTTCTTC. Translating it yields CASSWGEAGEQFF.

V gene TRBV5-6 combines with J gene TRBJ1-4, with D perhaps matching TRBD1 (6 bases). V lost 0 bases and J 15 bases, leaving 12 bases between the germline ends. CDR1 is SGHDT and CDR2 is YYEEEE in the germline V gene. CDR3 length: 12 residues. The CDR3, as DNA: TGTGCCAGCAGCTTGGCCGGGGACAAAGTGTTTTTT. Translation: CASSLAGDKVFF.

V usage is TRBV18 and J usage is TRBJ1-2; D is undetermined. Trimming took 2 bases from V and 6 from J, leaving 16 bases between them. The germline gives CDR1 KGHSH, CDR2 LQKENI. The CDR3 length is 15 residues. The CDR3 region is CASSPTRDRFDGYTF. The CDR3 DNA is TGTGCCAGCTCACCAACGAGGGATCGGTTCGATGGCTACACCTTC.

CDR3 sequence (DNA): TGTGCCAGCTCACCACCCTCCACGGGAGGTTACGAGCAGTACTTC. Encoded protein: CASSPPSTGGYEQYF. The J gene is TRBJ2-7, the V gene TRBV18, with TRBD2 matching 7 bases. The germline V gene encodes CDR1 KGHSH and CDR2 LQKENI. CDR3 length equals 15 residues. V trimming: 0 bases; J trimming: 4 bases; junction bases outside the gene matches: 6.

The J gene is TRBJ2-2, the V gene TRBV6-5, with TRBD1 identical over 9 bases. J was trimmed by 2 bases and V by 5 bases; bases with no gene match: 3. The CDR3 is 15 residues long. CDR1 and CDR2 (germline): MNHEY, SVGAGI. CDR3 residues: CASSQDRGNTGELFF. CDR3 sequence (DNA): TGTGCCAGCAGTCAGGACAGGGGAAACACCGGGGAGCTGTTTTTT.

A single count supports this clone. The chain links TRBV4-1 to TRBJ1-3; no clear D. V was clipped by 1 base and J by 3 bases, with 16 bases between them. Germline loops: CDR1 MGHRA, CDR2 YSYEKL. The length of the CDR3 is 17 residues. The CDR3 DNA reads TGCGCCAGCAGCCAAGCCCTATCAGAGAGCTTTGGAAACACCATATATTTT. It is translated as CASSQALSESFGNTIYF.

The rearrangement joins TRBV5-6 to TRBJ1-1; no definite D call. The V gene's germline CDR1 is SGHDT and CDR2 YYEEEE. This CDR3 is built from 13 residues. V lost 2 bases, J lost 1 base, and 6 bases lay in between. The CDR3 sequence is CASSFTANTEAFF. Written as DNA, the CDR3 is TGTGCCAGCAGCTTCACAGCGAACACTGAAGCTTTCTTT.

This chain uses TRBV7-2 with TRBJ1-4, with D perhaps matching TRBD1 (6 bases). The germline V and J ends were trimmed by 0 bases and 6 bases, with 11 bases remaining between them. This CDR3 is 15 amino acids long. Germline CDR1 is SGHTA and CDR2 is FQGNSA. CDR3 nucleotide sequence: TGTGCCAGCAGCTTAGCCACAGGGCTATATGAAAAACTGTTTTTT. Translated: CASSLATGLYEKLFF.

The chain is built from TRBV27 and TRBJ2-1; D perhaps matches TRBD2 (5 bases). The ends were cut back, 6 bases at V and 5 bases at J, with 20 bases in the middle. Per the germline V gene, CDR1 is MNHEY and CDR2 is SMNVEV (reference sequence). CDR3 size: 16 residues. The chain's CDR3 is CASSRPIGSMNNEQFF. The CDR3 DNA follows: TGTGCCAGCAGCAGGCCGATAGGGAGTATGAACAATGAGCAGTTCTTC.

The rearrangement joins TRBV19 to TRBJ2-2, with D possibly being TRBD2 (7 bases). Germline CDR1 LNHDA, CDR2 SQIVND (reference sequence). This CDR3 is built from 17 residues. Trimming removed 7 bases from V and 4 bases from J, with 22 bases in between. The CDR3 region is CASTTRHGRGSTGELFF. CDR3 nucleotides: TGTGCCAGTACCACGCGTCATGGGAGGGGGAGCACCGGGGAGCTGTTTTTT.

The CDR3 sequence: CASSFPLVGGVSTQYF. CDR3 DNA: TGTGCCAGCAGCTTTCCCCTTGTCGGGGGGGTATCTACGCAGTATTTT. J is TRBJ2-3 and V is TRBV11-2, with 8 bases that match TRBD2. V was clipped by 3 bases and J by 8 bases; unmatched bases: 13. This CDR3 has 16 amino acids. Germline CDR1 and CDR2: SGHAT and FQNNGV.

This clone appeared a single time. The genes are TRBV18 and TRBJ1-5; 11 bases are shared with TRBD1. Germline CDR1 is KGHSH and CDR2 is LQKENI. The ends lost 6 bases at V and 0 bases at J; junction bases unmatched: 10. The CDR3 runs to 18 residues. The CDR3: CASSPTGTGGYSNQPQHF. CDR3 bases: TGTGCCAGCTCGCCGACCGGGACAGGGGGATATAGCAATCAGCCCCAGCATTTT.

The gene calls are TRBV5-5 and TRBJ2-7; 13 bases match TRBD2. The CDR3 is 16 amino acids. Germline CDR1 SGHKS, CDR2 YYEKEE (reference sequence). V was clipped by 0 bases and J by 2 bases; unmatched bases: 2. The CDR3 loop is CASSLGLAGGAYEQYF. CDR3 coding DNA: TGTGCCAGCAGCTTGGGACTAGCGGGAGGAGCCTACGAGCAGTACTTC.

V and J are TRBV19 and TRBJ1-1; 8 bases line up with TRBD1. This CDR3 has 18 amino acids. J gave up 0 bases and V 6 bases, and 15 bases lay outside the gene matches. Germline V gives CDR1 LNHDA, CDR2 SQIVND (reference sequence). As DNA, the CDR3 is TGTGCCAGTAGACCAAGGACAGGGAGAGGATTAATGAACACTGAAGCTTTCTTT. Translating it yields CASRPRTGRGLMNTEAFF. Based on the CDR3 plus reference TRBV19 and TRBJ1-1, the full variable domain is DGGITQSPKYLFRKEGQNVTLSCEQNLNHDAMYWYRQDPGQGLRLIYYSQIVNDFQKGDIAEGYSVSREKKESFPLTVTSAQKNPTAFYLCASRPRTGRGLMNTEAFFGQGTRLTVV.